A selection of T cell receptor beta chains follows, all from one sample in a study of graft-versus-host responses after intestinal transplantation. Clones were sequenced by immunoSEQ multiplex PCR, and TCRdb holds only the in-frame ones, with some missing. The sample shows tens of thousands of clones, 87% of them seen only once. The material was ileum tissue, obtained around 190 days after intestinal transplant. The receptors here all came from a human patient who received an intestinal transplant, so some T cells may come from the graft donor. The CDR3 runs from the conserved cysteine through the conserved F or W. The D gene is left open where the match is weak. Size is omitted from some rows. Given values are once, few, many or a class for expanded clones.

J gene | D gene | V gene | clone size | CDR3 protein | CDR3 DNA
TRBJ2-7 | . | TRBV11-1 | . | CASSPKGEGPYEQYF | TGTGCCAGCAGCCCGAAGGGGGAGGGCCCCTACGAGCAGTACTTC
TRBJ1-2 | . | TRBV9 | . | CASSPTQGGYGYTF | TGTGCCAGCAGCCCAACCCAGGGAGGCTATGGCTACACCTTC
TRBJ1-1 | . | TRBV15 | . | CATRFSRANTEAFF | TGTGCCACCAGATTCTCCAGGGCGAACACTGAAGCTTTCTTT
TRBJ1-5 | . | TRBV27 | few | CASSPQARHQPQHF | TGTGCCAGCAGCCCACAGGCACGGCATCAGCCCCAGCATTTT
TRBJ2-3 | . | TRBV27 | . | CASSLSPSGVADTQYF | TGTGCCAGCAGTTTATCTCCTAGTGGGGTTGCAGATACGCAGTATTTT
TRBJ2-7 | TRBD1 | TRBV6-6 | few | CASSYRGRTNEQYF | TGTGCCAGCAGTTACAGGGGGCGGACGAACGAGCAGTACTTC
TRBJ1-1 | . | TRBV11-2 | once | CASSLQVNEAFF | TGTGCCAGCAGCTTACAGGTTAATGAAGCTTTCTTT
TRBJ2-3 | . | TRBV7-6 | . | CASSPRVGGRTDTQYF | TGTGCCAGCAGCCCCCGCGTGGGGGGGCGCACAGATACGCAGTATTTT
TRBJ2-2 | TRBD2 | TRBV7-6 | . | CASSAPSGGNTGELFF | TGTGCCAGCAGCGCCCCTAGCGGGGGTAACACCGGGGAGCTGTTTTTT
TRBJ2-5 | . | TRBV7-7 | once | CASSLGPGYQETQYF | TGTGCTAGCAGCTTAGGACCGGGGTACCAAGAGACCCAGTACTTC
TRBJ1-6 | . | TRBV28 | once | CASSSLGLEMDSPLHF | TGTGCCAGCAGTTCACTCGGCCTGGAGATGGATTCACCCCTCCACTTT
TRBJ2-6 | . | TRBV2 | . | CASSGVGSTSGANVLTF | TGTGCCAGCAGTGGGGTCGGTTCCACCTCTGGGGCCAACGTCCTGACTTTC
TRBJ1-6 | . | TRBV7-2 | . | CASRPTTGSPLHF | TGTGCCAGCAGGCCAACAACAGGTTCACCCCTCCACTTT
TRBJ2-7 | . | TRBV11-2 | once | CASSLFPGDSYEQYF | TGTGCCAGCAGCTTATTCCCAGGGGATAGCTACGAGCAGTACTTC
TRBJ2-1 | . | TRBV15 | once | CATSEADEYNEQFF | TGTGCCACCAGCGAAGCGGACGAGTACAATGAGCAGTTCTTC
TRBJ2-5 | TRBD2 | TRBV6-5 | few | CASSRLAGVETQYF | TGTGCCAGCAGTAGACTAGCGGGAGTAGAGACCCAGTACTTC
TRBJ1-1 | . | TRBV28 | . | CASSSLDSPNTEAFF | TGTGCCAGCAGTTCTCTGGACAGCCCCAACACTGAAGCTTTCTTT
TRBJ2-1 | TRBD1 | TRBV5-1 | . | CASSYRGSYNEQFF | TGCGCCAGCAGCTACAGGGGATCCTACAATGAGCAGTTCTTC
TRBJ2-7 | . | TRBV9 | . | CASSVDGSIVDEQYF | TGTGCCAGCAGCGTCGACGGGAGCATAGTAGACGAGCAGTACTTC
TRBJ2-1 | TRBD2 | TRBV7-3 | . | CASSLRGGSFYNEQFF | TGTGCCAGCAGCTTAAGGGGAGGGAGTTTCTACAATGAGCAGTTCTTC
TRBJ2-7 | TRBD1 | TRBV30 | . | CAWDQDRGSDEQYF | TGTGCCTGGGACCAGGACAGGGGAAGCGACGAGCAGTACTTC
TRBJ2-7 | TRBD1 | TRBV10-3 | . | CAISDRGLYEQYF | TGTGCCATCAGTGACAGGGGGCTGTACGAGCAGTACTTC
TRBJ2-1 | . | TRBV9 | . | CASSVAANEQFF | TGTGCCAGCAGCGTAGCAGCGAATGAGCAGTTCTTC
TRBJ2-1 | . | TRBV4-1 | few | CASSQGRMVWNEQFF | TGCGCCAGCAGCCAAGGCCGTATGGTTTGGAATGAGCAGTTCTTC
TRBJ2-7 | TRBD2 | TRBV18 | . | CASSPSGENEQYF | TGTGCCAGCTCACCAAGCGGGGAGAACGAGCAGTACTTC
TRBJ2-7 | TRBD2 | TRBV6-8 | . | CASSYFTLAGDSSYEQYF | TGTGCCAGCAGTTACTTCACCCTAGCGGGGGACAGCTCCTACGAGCAGTACTTC
TRBJ1-2 | . | TRBV6-5 | few | CASRDRANYGYTF | TGTGCCAGCAGGGACAGAGCTAACTATGGCTACACCTTC
TRBJ2-1 | TRBD1 | TRBV5-6 | . | CASSLGTGHYNEQFF | TGTGCCAGCAGCTTGGGGACAGGTCACTACAATGAGCAGTTCTTC
TRBJ2-1 | TRBD2 | TRBV4-1 | once | CASSQGGGGGMIEQFF | TGCGCCAGCAGCCAAGGGGGTGGCGGGGGGATGATTGAGCAGTTCTTC
TRBJ2-7 | TRBD1 | TRBV4-2 | . | CASSQTSGTESYEQYF | TGTGCCAGCAGCCAAACATCCGGGACAGAGTCCTACGAGCAGTACTTC
TRBJ2-1 | . | TRBV20-1 | . | CSARDENEQFF | TGCAGTGCTAGAGATGAGAATGAGCAGTTCTTC
TRBJ1-6 | . | TRBV4-1 | . | CASSRGDSPLHF | TGCGCCAGCAGCCGGGGGGATTCACCCCTCCACTTT
TRBJ1-1 | . | TRBV19 | few | CASMASPNTEAFF | TGTGCCAGTATGGCCAGCCCGAACACTGAAGCTTTCTTT
TRBJ1-1 | . | TRBV27 | . | CASSPLGQADTEAFF | TGTGCCAGCAGTCCCCTTGGGCAGGCGGACACTGAAGCTTTCTTT
TRBJ2-7 | TRBD2 | TRBV28 | . | CASSFVGVRLAGGDEQYF | TGTGCCAGCAGCTTCGTGGGTGTCCGACTAGCGGGAGGGGACGAGCAGTACTTC
TRBJ2-1 | . | TRBV4-1 | . | CASSQDIREYYNEQFF | TGCGCCAGCAGCCAAGATATCCGGGAGTACTACAATGAGCAGTTCTTC
TRBJ2-7 | . | TRBV19 | . | CASSIDSSYEQYF | TGTGCCAGTAGTATAGACTCGTCCTACGAGCAGTACTTC
TRBJ2-1 | TRBD2 | TRBV18 | . | CASSPGLAGDNEQFF | TGTGCCAGCTCACCAGGGCTAGCGGGAGACAATGAGCAGTTCTTC
TRBJ2-3 | . | TRBV6-1 | . | CAGGTLAQYF | TGTGCCGGGGGGACCCTTGCGCAGTATTTT
TRBJ2-7 | . | TRBV19 | . | CASSIARGNYEQYF | TGTGCCAGTAGTATTGCCCGGGGGAACTACGAGCAGTACTTC
TRBJ2-3 | . | TRBV13 | . | CASSDSLLGDTQYF | TGTGCCAGCAGCGACAGTCTACTGGGGGATACGCAGTATTTT
TRBJ1-5 | . | TRBV2 | . | CASNYRVFQPQHF | TGTGCCAGCAACTACAGGGTATTTCAGCCCCAGCATTTT
TRBJ2-7 | . | TRBV5-1 | . | CASSLGGDYEQYF | TGCGCCAGCAGCTTGGGCGGGGACTACGAGCAGTACTTC
TRBJ1-1 | . | TRBV19 | . | CASSIRGMNTEAFF | TGTGCCAGTAGTATTCGAGGGATGAACACTGAAGCTTTCTTT
TRBJ2-1 | . | TRBV7-9 | . | CASSFPSGANEQFF | TGTGCCAGCAGCTTTCCCTCTGGCGCCAATGAGCAGTTCTTC
TRBJ2-7 | . | TRBV5-1 | . | CASSLGGYEQYF | TGCGCCAGCAGCTTGGGGGGGTACGAGCAGTACTTC
TRBJ2-5 | . | TRBV7-6 | . | CASSHTRSWQTQYF | TGTGCCAGCAGCCACACTAGAAGTTGGCAGACCCAGTACTTC
TRBJ2-3 | . | TRBV18 | once | CASSRRQSRDTQYF | TGTGCCAGCTCACGGAGACAGTCGCGAGATACGCAGTATTTT
TRBJ2-7 | TRBD2 | TRBV6-6 | . | CASSYKAGGPYEQYF | TGTGCCAGCAGTTACAAAGCGGGAGGGCCCTACGAGCAGTACTTC